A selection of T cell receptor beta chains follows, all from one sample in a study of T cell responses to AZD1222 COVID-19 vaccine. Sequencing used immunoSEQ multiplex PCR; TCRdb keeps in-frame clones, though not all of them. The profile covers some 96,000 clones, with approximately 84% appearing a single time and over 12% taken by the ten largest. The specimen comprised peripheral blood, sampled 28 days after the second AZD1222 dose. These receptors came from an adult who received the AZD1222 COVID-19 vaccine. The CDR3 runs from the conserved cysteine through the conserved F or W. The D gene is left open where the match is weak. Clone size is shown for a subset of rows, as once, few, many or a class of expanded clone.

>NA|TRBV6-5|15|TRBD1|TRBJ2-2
TGTGCCAGCAGTTCTCCCGACAGGGCGGGCGGGGAGCTGTTTTTT
CASSSPDRAGGELFF
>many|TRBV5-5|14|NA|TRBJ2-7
TGTGCCAGCAGCTTCAACCCTGCAGGGTACGAGCAGTACTTC
CASSFNPAGYEQYF
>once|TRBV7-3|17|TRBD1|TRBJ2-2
TGTGCCAGCAGCCCCACCGGGACAGGGTTCTCGACCGGTGAGCTGTTTTTT
CASSPTGTGFSTGELFF
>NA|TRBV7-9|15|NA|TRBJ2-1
TGTGCCAGCAGCACCATAGCGGAGTACGGCAATGAGCAGTTCTTC
CASSTIAEYGNEQFF
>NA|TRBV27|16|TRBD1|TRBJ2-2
TGTGCCAGCAGCTTAGGACAGGGGAGTCGTACCGGGGAGCTGTTTTTT
CASSLGQGSRTGELFF
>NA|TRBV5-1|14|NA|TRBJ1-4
TGCGCCAGCAGCTTGGGGCGGGTTGATGAAAAACTGTTTTTT
CASSLGRVDEKLFF
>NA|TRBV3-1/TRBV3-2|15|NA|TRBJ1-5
TGTGCCAGCAGCCTGACCCTCCATAAGGGTCAGCCCCAGCATTTT
CASSLTLHKGQPQHF
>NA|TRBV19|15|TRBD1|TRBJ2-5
TGTGCCAGTAGTTTACCTGGACAGGGTCAAGAGACCCAGTACTTC
CASSLPGQGQETQYF
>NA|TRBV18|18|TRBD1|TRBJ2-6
TGTGCCAGCTCACCACCTACAGGGGGCGCGTCGGGGGCCAACGTCCTGACTTTC
CASSPPTGGASGANVLTF
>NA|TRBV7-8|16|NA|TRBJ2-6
TGTGCCAGCAGCTTACAGTTTCTGGCTGGGGCCAACGTCCTGACTTTC
CASSLQFLAGANVLTF
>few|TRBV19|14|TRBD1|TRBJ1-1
TGTGCCACCACGCGGCTACAGGGGGACACTGAAGCTTTCTTT
CATTRLQGDTEAFF
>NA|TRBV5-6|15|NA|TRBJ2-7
TGTGCCAGCAGCATCCGGGTGATCAGGGGTGGGGAGCAGTACTTC
CASSIRVIRGGEQYF
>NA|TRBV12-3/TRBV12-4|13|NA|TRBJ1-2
TGTGCCAGCACTCCAAGCGAGTACTATGGCTACACCTTC
CASTPSEYYGYTF
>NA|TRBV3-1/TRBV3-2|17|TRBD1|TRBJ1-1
TGTGCCAGCAGCCAACACATGGGGGGACAGCTGAACACTGAAGCTTTCTTT
CASSQHMGGQLNTEAFF
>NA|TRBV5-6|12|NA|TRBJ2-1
TGTGCCAGCCTTTGGGGCTCGCGTGAGCAGTTCTTC
CASLWGSREQFF
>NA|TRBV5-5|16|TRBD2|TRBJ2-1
TGTGCCAGCAGCTTGCTAGCGGGGGGAATAGGTTATGAGCAGTTCTTC
CASSLLAGGIGYEQFF
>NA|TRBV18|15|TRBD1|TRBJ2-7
TGTGCCAGCTCACCAACCGGGACAGGGCAGTCCGAGCAGTACTTC
CASSPTGTGQSEQYF
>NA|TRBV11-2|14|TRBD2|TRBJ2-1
TGTGCCAGCTTCTCCCTCGGGGGGGACAATGAGCAGTTCTTC
CASFSLGGDNEQFF
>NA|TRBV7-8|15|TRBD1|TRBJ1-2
TGTGCCAGCAGCTTACGGACAGGGAAAGGAAAAGGCTACACCTTC
CASSLRTGKGKGYTF
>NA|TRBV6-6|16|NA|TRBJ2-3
TGTGCCAGCAGTTTACCCCCCGGGACTCTCACAGATACGCAGTATTTT
CASSLPPGTLTDTQYF
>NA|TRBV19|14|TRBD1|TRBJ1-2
TGTGCCAGTAGTTTCGACAGGGGAGTTGGTGGCTACACCTTC
CASSFDRGVGGYTF
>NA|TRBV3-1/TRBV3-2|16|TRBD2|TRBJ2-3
TGTGCCAGCAGCTCCAGGACTAGCGGGTTCATTGGTACGCAGTATTTT
CASSSRTSGFIGTQYF
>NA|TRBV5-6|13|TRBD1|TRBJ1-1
TGTGCCAGCAGCAAACAGGGGGGCACTGAAGCTTTCTTT
CASSKQGGTEAFF
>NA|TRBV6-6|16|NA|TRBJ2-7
TGTGCCAGCAGTCCCTCCTGGACATTCGCAACCTACGAGCAGTACTTC
CASSPSWTFATYEQYF
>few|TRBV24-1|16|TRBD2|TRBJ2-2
TGTGCCACCAGTGATGAACTAGCGGGGGACACCGGGGAGCTGTTTTTT
CATSDELAGDTGELFF
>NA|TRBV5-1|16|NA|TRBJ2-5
TGCGCCAGCAGCACCAAGTTCGGGGCGGGCGGAGAGACCCAGTACTTC
CASSTKFGAGGETQYF
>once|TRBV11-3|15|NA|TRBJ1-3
TGTGCCAGCAGCCACGACAGGTACTCTGGAAACACCATATATTTT
CASSHDRYSGNTIYF
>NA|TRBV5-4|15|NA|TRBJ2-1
TGTGCCAGCAGCCCCGCCTCGGGGGCCTACAATGAGCAGTTCTTC
CASSPASGAYNEQFF
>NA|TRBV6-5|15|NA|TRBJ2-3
TGTGCCAGCAGTTACTCGTCATTAAGCACAGATACGCAGTATTTT
CASSYSSLSTDTQYF
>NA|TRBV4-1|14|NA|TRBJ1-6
TGCGCCAGCAGCGTAGACGACCATAATTCACCCCTCCACTTT
CASSVDDHNSPLHF
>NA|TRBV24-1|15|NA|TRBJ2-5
TGTGCCACCAGTGATTCCCCAGGGGGGCAAGAGACCCAGTACTTC
CATSDSPGGQETQYF
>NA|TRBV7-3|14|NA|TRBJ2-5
TGTGCCAGCAGCTTACGCGGGGCCCAAGAGACCCAGTACTTC
CASSLRGAQETQYF
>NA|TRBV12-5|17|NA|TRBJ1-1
TGTGCTAGTGGACCTCCCGACGTCCCGGGGGTGAACACTGAAGCTTTCTTT
CASGPPDVPGVNTEAFF
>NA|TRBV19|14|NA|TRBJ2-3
TGTGCCAGTAGCCCCCTCCTAGTTCTTTCTACGCAGTATTTT
CASSPLLVLSTQYF
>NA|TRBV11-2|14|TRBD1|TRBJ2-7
TGTGCCAGCAGCGGGGGACAGGGTGTAAACGAGCAGTACTTC
CASSGGQGVNEQYF
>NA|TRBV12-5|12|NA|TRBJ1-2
TGTGCTAGTGGTTTGGTTAGCTATGGCTACACCTTC
CASGLVSYGYTF
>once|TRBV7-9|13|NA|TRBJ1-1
TGTGCCAGCAGCTTGGACTTTTTAGGTGAAGCTTTCTTT
CASSLDFLGEAFF
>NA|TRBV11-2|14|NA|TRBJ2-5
TGTGCCAGCAGTCCCGGTCTCCAGGGGGAGACCCAGTACTTC
CASSPGLQGETQYF
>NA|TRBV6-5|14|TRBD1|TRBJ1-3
TGTGCCAGCAGGCGACAGGGGGCTGGAAACACCATATATTTT
CASRRQGAGNTIYF